This T cell receptor beta chain derives from a study of blood T cell repertoires in COVID-19. Study at large: The analysed material was cDNA or gDNA that came from T cells, B-cell-depleted T cells, or PBMCs.

Per the original methods: The assay estimated nucleated cells by amplifying reference gene primers. Only in-frame clones appear in the TCRdb table, and some are missing; sequencing was by immunoSEQ multiplex PCR. The V and J calls and clone size are taken from that table; D and trimming were inferred from the DNA. The data contain 90,000 to 100,000 clones, roughly 85% of them singletons. The CDR3 runs 14 residues. V gave up 0 bases and J gave up 8 bases, with 11 bases separating them. Per the germline V gene, CDR1 is SGHRS and CDR2 is YFSETQ. The sample consisted of peripheral blood. The chain combines TRBV5-1 with TRBJ2-2, with D unresolved. This receptor was obtained from a man in his 70s with acute or convalescent COVID-19. CDR3 nucleotide sequence: TGCGCCAGCAGCTTGGATGGCGGCTCGGGGGAGCTGTTTTTT. This sequence encodes CASSLDGGSGELFF.